These T cell receptor beta chains were read from a single sample in a study of blood T cell repertoires in COVID-19. Sequencing was performed with immunoSEQ multiplex PCR; in TCRdb, only in-frame clones are kept and a portion is missing. The sample consists of about 200,000 clones, 80% to 90% of them appearing once. Sequenced material: PBMCs or T cells enriched from blood (not recorded which). Every receptor here comes from a woman in her 40s with acute COVID-19. Each CDR3 is given with its conserved first and last residue. A D gene is named only where the DNA matches it firmly. Rows give clone size only sometimes, using once, few, many, or a class for an expanded clone.

j_call: TRBJ2-1; d_call: TRBD2; v_call: TRBV29-1; clone_size: -; cdr3_nt: TGCAGCGTTGACTCTACCGGGACTAGCGGGGGGGGTGAGCAGTTCTTC; cdr3_aa: CSVDSTGTSGGGEQFF
j_call: TRBJ1-2; d_call: TRBD1; v_call: TRBV28; clone_size: few; cdr3_nt: TGTGCCAGCAGTTTATTACAGGGGGACTATGGCTACACCTTC; cdr3_aa: CASSLLQGDYGYTF
j_call: TRBJ2-1; d_call: TRBD2; v_call: TRBV6-1; clone_size: -; cdr3_nt: TGTGCCAGCAGTGAAGCTTTAGCGGGGGTTTACAATGAGCAGTTCTTC; cdr3_aa: CASSEALAGVYNEQFF
j_call: TRBJ1-1; d_call: -; v_call: TRBV9; clone_size: once; cdr3_nt: TGTGCCAGCAGCGTAGGGGACTACATGAACACTGAAGCTTTCTTT; cdr3_aa: CASSVGDYMNTEAFF
j_call: TRBJ2-1; d_call: TRBD2; v_call: TRBV15; clone_size: -; cdr3_nt: TGTGCCACCAGCAGAGTTCAAGCGGGAGCGAGTGAGCAGTTCTTC; cdr3_aa: CATSRVQAGASEQFF
j_call: TRBJ1-2; d_call: TRBD1; v_call: TRBV4-2; clone_size: -; cdr3_nt: TGTGCCAGCAGCCAAGAACGACAGGGAGAGACTAGGTCCTATGGCTACACCTTC; cdr3_aa: CASSQERQGETRSYGYTF
j_call: TRBJ2-7; d_call: TRBD2; v_call: TRBV15; clone_size: -; cdr3_nt: TGTGCCACCAGCCGGGGGGGCCGAGGCTCCTACGAGCAGTACTTC; cdr3_aa: CATSRGGRGSYEQYF
j_call: TRBJ2-7; d_call: TRBD1; v_call: TRBV2; clone_size: -; cdr3_nt: TGTGCCAGCAGTGATATAACAGGGGCCTACGAGCAGTACTTC; cdr3_aa: CASSDITGAYEQYF
j_call: TRBJ2-2; d_call: TRBD1; v_call: TRBV24-1; clone_size: -; cdr3_nt: TGTGCCACCAGTGATTCCCCCCCCTTCCGGGACAGAAACACCGGGGAGCTGTTTTTT; cdr3_aa: CATSDSPPFRDRNTGELFF
j_call: TRBJ1-5; d_call: TRBD1; v_call: TRBV28; clone_size: -; cdr3_nt: TGTGCCACCGACAGGGGAGCGGAACAGCCCCAGCATTTT; cdr3_aa: CATDRGAEQPQHF
j_call: TRBJ1-2; d_call: -; v_call: TRBV6-4; clone_size: -; cdr3_nt: TGTGCCAGCAGTGACTCGGGGGCGGGGGACTATGGCTACACCTTC; cdr3_aa: CASSDSGAGDYGYTF
j_call: TRBJ1-1; d_call: -; v_call: TRBV5-5; clone_size: -; cdr3_nt: TGTGCCAGCAGCTTACAGTGGACAGCTTCTAACACTGAAGCTTTCTTT; cdr3_aa: CASSLQWTASNTEAFF
j_call: TRBJ1-5; d_call: TRBD1; v_call: TRBV24-1; clone_size: -; cdr3_nt: TGTGCCACCAGTGGGTTCAGGGGGCAGCCCCAGCATTTT; cdr3_aa: CATSGFRGQPQHF
j_call: TRBJ2-1; d_call: TRBD2; v_call: TRBV28; clone_size: -; cdr3_nt: TGTGCCAGCAGAACCGGGACTAGCGGGAAAAATGAGCAGTTCTTC; cdr3_aa: CASRTGTSGKNEQFF
j_call: TRBJ1-2; d_call: -; v_call: TRBV12-3/TRBV12-4; clone_size: -; cdr3_nt: TGTGCCAGCAGTTTTGGAGGGAATGGCTACACCTTC; cdr3_aa: CASSFGGNGYTF
j_call: TRBJ2-1; d_call: -; v_call: TRBV3-1/TRBV3-2; clone_size: -; cdr3_nt: TGTGCCAGCAGCCAAACCCGAGCACAGGCTGGCGAGCAGTTCTTC; cdr3_aa: CASSQTRAQAGEQFF
j_call: TRBJ1-1; d_call: TRBD1; v_call: TRBV19; clone_size: -; cdr3_nt: TGTGCCAGTAGTAGGACAGGGCGGACTTGGCCGGACGCTTTCTTT; cdr3_aa: CASSRTGRTWPDAFF
j_call: TRBJ2-3; d_call: TRBD1; v_call: TRBV25-1; clone_size: -; cdr3_nt: TGTGCCACCGAGACAGGGGGCGGCACAGATACGCAGTATTTT; cdr3_aa: CATETGGGTDTQYF
j_call: TRBJ2-1; d_call: TRBD2; v_call: TRBV5-1; clone_size: -; cdr3_nt: TGCGCCAGCAGCCCTGGGAGCGGGAGGGCCGGTGAGCAGTTCTTC; cdr3_aa: CASSPGSGRAGEQFF
j_call: TRBJ2-3; d_call: TRBD2; v_call: TRBV28; clone_size: -; cdr3_nt: TGTGCCAGCAGTCCCTCCTCTAGCGGACCTCGGGATACGCAGTATTTT; cdr3_aa: CASSPSSSGPRDTQYF
j_call: TRBJ1-1; d_call: -; v_call: TRBV27; clone_size: -; cdr3_nt: TGTGCCAGCAGTTTATATGGGGGCGTGGGAGAAGCTTTCTTT; cdr3_aa: CASSLYGGVGEAFF
j_call: TRBJ1-2; d_call: TRBD1; v_call: TRBV3-1/TRBV3-2; clone_size: -; cdr3_nt: TGTGCCAGCAGCCAGACAGGGGGCGCCGGCTACACCTTC; cdr3_aa: CASSQTGGAGYTF
j_call: TRBJ2-1; d_call: TRBD2; v_call: TRBV7-9; clone_size: once; cdr3_nt: TGTGCCAGCAGCCCGTGGGCGGGAGTCAATGAGCAGTTCTTC; cdr3_aa: CASSPWAGVNEQFF
j_call: TRBJ1-1; d_call: TRBD1; v_call: TRBV2; clone_size: -; cdr3_nt: TGTGCCAGCACCGGACAGGGGGCAATGAACACTGAAGCTTTCTTT; cdr3_aa: CASTGQGAMNTEAFF
j_call: TRBJ2-1; d_call: TRBD1; v_call: TRBV19; clone_size: -; cdr3_nt: TGTGCCAGTAGTATAAGGGACAGGGGAGTTAATGAGCAGTTCTTC; cdr3_aa: CASSIRDRGVNEQFF
j_call: TRBJ2-7; d_call: TRBD1; v_call: TRBV5-6; clone_size: -; cdr3_nt: TGTGCCAGCAGCTTAGGGACAGGGGTGCCCTACGAGCAGTACTTC; cdr3_aa: CASSLGTGVPYEQYF
j_call: TRBJ2-7; d_call: -; v_call: TRBV28; clone_size: -; cdr3_nt: TGTGCCAGCAGTTTACCCCGCCAGGTTCAGTACTTC; cdr3_aa: CASSLPRQVQYF
j_call: TRBJ1-5; d_call: -; v_call: TRBV28; clone_size: -; cdr3_nt: TGTGCCAGCAGTCCCCCCCCGACAGGCAATAGCAATCAGCCCCAGCATTTT; cdr3_aa: CASSPPPTGNSNQPQHF
j_call: TRBJ2-1; d_call: -; v_call: TRBV23-1; clone_size: -; cdr3_nt: TGCGCCAGCCCGAAGGGACACCTATTATCAGGGAATGAGCAGTTCTTC; cdr3_aa: CASPKGHLLSGNEQFF
j_call: TRBJ2-7; d_call: TRBD1; v_call: TRBV11-2; clone_size: -; cdr3_nt: TGTGCCAGCAGCTTTGGACAGGGTGGCTCCTACGAGCAGTACTTC; cdr3_aa: CASSFGQGGSYEQYF
j_call: TRBJ1-5; d_call: TRBD1; v_call: TRBV19; clone_size: -; cdr3_nt: TGTGCCAGCCACCCCCGGGACAGGGGGCAAAGCAATCAGCCCCAGCATTTT; cdr3_aa: CASHPRDRGQSNQPQHF
j_call: TRBJ2-5; d_call: -; v_call: TRBV6-5; clone_size: -; cdr3_nt: TGTGCCAGCACCACGATACAGGGGAGGGAGACCCAGTACTTC; cdr3_aa: CASTTIQGRETQYF
j_call: TRBJ1-3; d_call: TRBD1; v_call: TRBV7-3; clone_size: -; cdr3_nt: TGTGCCAGCAGCTTATTAGGTGGACAGGCTGACACCATATATTTT; cdr3_aa: CASSLLGGQADTIYF
j_call: TRBJ2-2; d_call: -; v_call: TRBV6-5; clone_size: -; cdr3_nt: TGTGCCAGCAGACAGGGCTTTGACACCGGGGAGCTGTTTTTT; cdr3_aa: CASRQGFDTGELFF
j_call: TRBJ2-7; d_call: -; v_call: TRBV11-3; clone_size: -; cdr3_nt: TGTGCCAGCAGCTTAGATAACGAGCAGTACTTC; cdr3_aa: CASSLDNEQYF
j_call: TRBJ2-4; d_call: TRBD2; v_call: TRBV15; clone_size: -; cdr3_nt: TGTGCCACCAGCAGAGATTCGGGGGGGCTAGCGGGAAAAAACATTCAGTACTTC; cdr3_aa: CATSRDSGGLAGKNIQYF